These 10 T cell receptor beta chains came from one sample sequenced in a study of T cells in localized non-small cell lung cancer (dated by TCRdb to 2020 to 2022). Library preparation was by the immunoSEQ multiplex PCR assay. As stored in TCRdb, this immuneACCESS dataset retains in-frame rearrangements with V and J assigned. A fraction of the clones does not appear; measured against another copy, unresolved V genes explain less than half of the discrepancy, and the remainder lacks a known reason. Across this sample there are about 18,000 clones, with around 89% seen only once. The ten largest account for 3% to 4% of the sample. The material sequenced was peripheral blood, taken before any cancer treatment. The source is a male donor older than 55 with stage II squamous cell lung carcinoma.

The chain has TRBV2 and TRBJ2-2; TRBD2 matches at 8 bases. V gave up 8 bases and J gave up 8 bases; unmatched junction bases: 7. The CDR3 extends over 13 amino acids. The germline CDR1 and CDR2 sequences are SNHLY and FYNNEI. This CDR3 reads CASESGGRGELFF. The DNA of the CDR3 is TGTGCCAGCGAATCGGGCGGGAGGGGGGAGCTGTTTTTT.

CDR3 sequence: CASSFAAEQFF. CDR3 coding DNA: TGTGCCAGCAGCTTCGCAGCAGAGCAGTTCTTC. The chain links TRBV7-9 to TRBJ2-1; D remains unclear. CDR1 is SEHNR and CDR2 is FQNEAQ in the germline V gene (reference sequence). This CDR3 comprises 11 residues. V lost 3 bases and J 10 bases, leaving 7 bases between the germline ends.

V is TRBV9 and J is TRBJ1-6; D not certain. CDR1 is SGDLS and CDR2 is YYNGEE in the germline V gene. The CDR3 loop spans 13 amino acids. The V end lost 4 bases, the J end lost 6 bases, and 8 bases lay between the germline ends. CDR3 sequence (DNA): TGTGCCAGCAGCCTAGGGTTTAATTCACCCCTCCACTTT. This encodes CASSLGFNSPLHF.

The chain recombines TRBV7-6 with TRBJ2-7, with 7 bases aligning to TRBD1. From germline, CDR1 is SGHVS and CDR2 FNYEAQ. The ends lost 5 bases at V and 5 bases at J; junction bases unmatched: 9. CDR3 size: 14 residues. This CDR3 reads CASSPRDSNHEQYF. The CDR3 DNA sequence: TGTGCCAGCAGCCCCCGGGACAGTAACCACGAGCAGTACTTC. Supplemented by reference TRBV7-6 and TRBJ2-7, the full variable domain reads GAGVSQSPRYKVTKRGQDVALRCDPISGHVSLYWYRQALGQGPEFLTYFNYEAQQDKSGLPNDRFSAERPEGSISTLTIQRTEQRDSAMYRCASSPRDSNHEQYFGPGTRLTVT.

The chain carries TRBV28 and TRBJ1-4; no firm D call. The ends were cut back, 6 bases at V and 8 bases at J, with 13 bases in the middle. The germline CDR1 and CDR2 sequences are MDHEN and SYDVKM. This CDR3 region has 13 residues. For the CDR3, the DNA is TGTGCCAGCAGCACCGAGCCGGTGGAAAAACTGTTTTTT. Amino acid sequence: CASSTEPVEKLFF.

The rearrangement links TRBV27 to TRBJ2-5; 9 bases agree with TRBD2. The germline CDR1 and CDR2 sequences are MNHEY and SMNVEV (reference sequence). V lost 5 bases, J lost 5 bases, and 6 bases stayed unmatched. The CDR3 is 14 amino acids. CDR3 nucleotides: TGTGCCAGCAGTGCTCTAGCGGGGTGGGAGACCCAGTACTTC. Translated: CASSALAGWETQYF.

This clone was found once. The CDR3, as DNA: TGTGCCAGCAGCGTAGACTCTTATAGCACAGATACGCAGTATTTT. It yields the protein CASSVDSYSTDTQYF. The chain is built from TRBV9 and TRBJ2-3; the D is unclear. Trimming took 0 bases from V and 0 from J, leaving 8 bases between them. The germline gives CDR1 SGDLS, CDR2 YYNGEE. There are 15 residues in the CDR3.

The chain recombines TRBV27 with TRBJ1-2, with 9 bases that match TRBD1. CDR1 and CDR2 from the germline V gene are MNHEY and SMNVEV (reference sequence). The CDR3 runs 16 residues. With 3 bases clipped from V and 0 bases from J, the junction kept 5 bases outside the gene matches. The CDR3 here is CASSFLGQGTNYGYTF. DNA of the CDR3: TGTGCCAGCAGTTTCCTTGGACAGGGGACTAACTATGGCTACACCTTC.

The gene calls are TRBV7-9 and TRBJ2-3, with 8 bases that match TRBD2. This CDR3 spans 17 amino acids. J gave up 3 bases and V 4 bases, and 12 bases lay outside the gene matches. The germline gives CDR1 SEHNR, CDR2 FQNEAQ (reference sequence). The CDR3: CASSSHERLASTDTQYF. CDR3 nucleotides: TGTGCCAGCAGCTCCCACGAAAGACTAGCGTCGACAGATACGCAGTATTTT.

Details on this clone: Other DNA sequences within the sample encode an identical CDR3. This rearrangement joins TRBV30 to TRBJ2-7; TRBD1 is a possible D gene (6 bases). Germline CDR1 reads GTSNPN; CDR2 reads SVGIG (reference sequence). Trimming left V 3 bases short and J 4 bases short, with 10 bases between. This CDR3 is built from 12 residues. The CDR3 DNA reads TGTGCCTGGAGCCCGACAGGTTACGAGCAGTACTTC. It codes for CAWSPTGYEQYF. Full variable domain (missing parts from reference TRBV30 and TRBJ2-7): SQTIHQWPATLVQPVGSPLSLECTVEGTSNPNLYWYRQAAGRGLQLLFYSVGIGQISSEVPQNLSASRPQDRQFILSSKKLLLSDSGFYLCAWSPTGYEQYFGPGTRLTVT.